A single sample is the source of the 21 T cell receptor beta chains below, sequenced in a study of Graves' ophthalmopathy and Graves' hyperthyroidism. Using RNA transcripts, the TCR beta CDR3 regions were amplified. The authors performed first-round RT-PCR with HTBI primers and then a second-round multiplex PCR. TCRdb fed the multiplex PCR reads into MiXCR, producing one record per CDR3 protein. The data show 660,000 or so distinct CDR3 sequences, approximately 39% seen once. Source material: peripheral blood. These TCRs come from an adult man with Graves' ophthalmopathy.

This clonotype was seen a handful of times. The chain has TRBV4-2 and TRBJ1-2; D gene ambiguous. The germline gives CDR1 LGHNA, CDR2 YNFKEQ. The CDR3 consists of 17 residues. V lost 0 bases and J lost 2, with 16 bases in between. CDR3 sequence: CASSQERGDPLNYGYTF. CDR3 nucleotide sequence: TGTGCCAGCAGCCAAGAACGCGGAGACCCTCTCAACTATGGCTACACCTTC.

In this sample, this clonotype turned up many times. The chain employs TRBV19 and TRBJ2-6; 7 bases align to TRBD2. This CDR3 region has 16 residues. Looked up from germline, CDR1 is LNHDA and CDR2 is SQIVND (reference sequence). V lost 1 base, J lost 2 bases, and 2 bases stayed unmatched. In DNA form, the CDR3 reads TGTGCCAGTAGTATAGTGGGAGGGGCTGGGGCCAACGTCCTGACTTTC. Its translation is CASSIVGGAGANVLTF.

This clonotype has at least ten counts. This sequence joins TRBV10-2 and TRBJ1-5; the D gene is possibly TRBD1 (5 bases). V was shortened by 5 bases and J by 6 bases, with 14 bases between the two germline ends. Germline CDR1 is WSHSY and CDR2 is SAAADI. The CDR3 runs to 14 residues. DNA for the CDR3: TGCGCCAGCAGTTTAGACAGAACCTTTCAGCCCCAGCATTTT. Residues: CASSLDRTFQPQHF.

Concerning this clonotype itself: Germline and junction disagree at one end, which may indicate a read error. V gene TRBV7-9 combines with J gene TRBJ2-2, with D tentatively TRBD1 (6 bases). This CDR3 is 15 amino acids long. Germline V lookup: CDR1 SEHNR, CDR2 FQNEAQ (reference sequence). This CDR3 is CASEFRDKGTGELVF. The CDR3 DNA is TGTGCCAGCGAATTCCGGGACAAGGGCACCGGGGAGCTGGTTTTT.

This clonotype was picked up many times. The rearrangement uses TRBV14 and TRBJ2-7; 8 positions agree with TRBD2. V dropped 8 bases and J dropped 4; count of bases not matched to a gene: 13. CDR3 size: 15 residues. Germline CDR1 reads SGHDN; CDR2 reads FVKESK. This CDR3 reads CASPSTGGPYYEQYF. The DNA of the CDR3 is TGTGCCAGCCCCTCAACGGGAGGGCCCTATTACGAGCAGTACTTC.

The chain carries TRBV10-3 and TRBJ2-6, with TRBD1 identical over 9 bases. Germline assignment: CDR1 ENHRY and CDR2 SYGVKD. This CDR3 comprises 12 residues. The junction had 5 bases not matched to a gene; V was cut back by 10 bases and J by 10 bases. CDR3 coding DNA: TGTGCCACCGGGACAGGGTCGAACGTCCTGACTTTC. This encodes CATGTGSNVLTF.

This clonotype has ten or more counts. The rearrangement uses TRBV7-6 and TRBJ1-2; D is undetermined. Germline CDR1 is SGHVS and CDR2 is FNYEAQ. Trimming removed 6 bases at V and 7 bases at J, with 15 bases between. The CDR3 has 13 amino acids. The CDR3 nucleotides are TGTGCCAGCAGTCTTAATGTTGGGGTTGGCTACACCTTC. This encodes CASSLNVGVGYTF. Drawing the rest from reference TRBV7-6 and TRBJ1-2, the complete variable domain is GAGVSQSPRYKVTKRGQDVALRCDPISGHVSLYWYRQALGQGPEFLTYFNYEAQQDKSGLPNDRFSAERPEGSISTLTIQRTEQRDSAMYRCASSLNVGVGYTFGSGTRLTVV.

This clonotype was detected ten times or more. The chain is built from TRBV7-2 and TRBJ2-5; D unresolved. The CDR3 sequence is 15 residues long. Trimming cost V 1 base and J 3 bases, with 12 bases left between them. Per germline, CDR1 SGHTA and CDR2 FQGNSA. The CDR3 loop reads CASSLVAPRKETQYF. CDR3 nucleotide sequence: TGTGCCAGCAGCTTAGTCGCCCCACGTAAAGAGACCCAGTACTTC.

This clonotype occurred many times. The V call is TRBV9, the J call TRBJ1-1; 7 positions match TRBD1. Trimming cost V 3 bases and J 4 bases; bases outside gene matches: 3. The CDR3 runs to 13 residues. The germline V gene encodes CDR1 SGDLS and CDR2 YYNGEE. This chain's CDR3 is CASSEGAGTEAFF. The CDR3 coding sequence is TGTGCCAGCAGCGAGGGGGCTGGCACTGAAGCTTTCTTT. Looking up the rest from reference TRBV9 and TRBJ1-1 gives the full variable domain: DSGVTQTPKHLITATGQRVTLRCSPRSGDLSVYWYQQSLDQGLQFLIQYYNGEERAKGNILERFSAQQFPDLHSELNLSSLELGDSALYFCASSEGAGTEAFFGQGTRLTVV.

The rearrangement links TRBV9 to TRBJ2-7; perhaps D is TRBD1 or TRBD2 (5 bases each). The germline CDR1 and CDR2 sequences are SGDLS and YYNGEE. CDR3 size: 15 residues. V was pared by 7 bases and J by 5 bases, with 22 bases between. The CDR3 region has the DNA TGTGCCAGCTCACCTTCGGGGCAGTTCGTTAACGAGCAGTACTTC. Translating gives CASSPSGQFVNEQYF.

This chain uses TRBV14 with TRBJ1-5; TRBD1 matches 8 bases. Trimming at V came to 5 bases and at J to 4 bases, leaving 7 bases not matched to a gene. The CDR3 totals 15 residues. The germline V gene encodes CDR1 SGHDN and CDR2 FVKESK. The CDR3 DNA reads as TGTGCCAGCAGCTTTGCTCAGGGGGCGAATCAGCCCCAGCATTTT. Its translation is CASSFAQGANQPQHF. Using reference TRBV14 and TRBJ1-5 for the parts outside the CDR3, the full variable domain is EAGVTQFPSHSVIEKGQTVTLRCDPISGHDNLYWYRRVMGKEIKFLLHFVKESKQDESGMPNNRFLAERTGGTYSTLKVQPAELEDSGVYFCASSFAQGANQPQHFGDGTRLSIL.

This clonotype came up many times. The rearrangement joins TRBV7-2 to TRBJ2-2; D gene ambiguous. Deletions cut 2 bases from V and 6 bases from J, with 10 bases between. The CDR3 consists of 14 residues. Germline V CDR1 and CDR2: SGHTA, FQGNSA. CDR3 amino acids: CASSLNVGSGELFF. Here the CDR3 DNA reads TGTGCCAGCAGCTTAAATGTAGGGTCCGGGGAGCTGTTTTTT.

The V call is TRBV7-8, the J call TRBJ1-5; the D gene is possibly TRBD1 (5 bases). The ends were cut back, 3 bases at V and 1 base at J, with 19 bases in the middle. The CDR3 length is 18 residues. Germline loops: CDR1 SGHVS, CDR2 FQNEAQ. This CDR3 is CASSFAPSLGASNQPQHF. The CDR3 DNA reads TGTGCCAGCAGCTTCGCCCCCTCGTTAGGGGCGAGCAATCAGCCCCAGCATTTT.

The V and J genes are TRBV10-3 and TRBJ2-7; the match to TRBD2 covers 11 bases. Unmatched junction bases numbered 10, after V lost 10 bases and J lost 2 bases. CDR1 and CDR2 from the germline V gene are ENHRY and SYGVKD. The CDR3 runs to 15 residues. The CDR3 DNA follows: TGTGCCACACAGGGGAGTAGCGGGGGGGCCTACGAGCAGTACTTC. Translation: CATQGSSGGAYEQYF.

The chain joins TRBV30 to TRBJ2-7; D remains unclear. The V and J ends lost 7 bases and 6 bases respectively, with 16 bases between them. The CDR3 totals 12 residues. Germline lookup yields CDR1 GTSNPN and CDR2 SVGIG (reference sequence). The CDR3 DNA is TGTGCCTTAAACCAAGACAACTTCGAGCAGTACTTC. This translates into CALNQDNFEQYF.

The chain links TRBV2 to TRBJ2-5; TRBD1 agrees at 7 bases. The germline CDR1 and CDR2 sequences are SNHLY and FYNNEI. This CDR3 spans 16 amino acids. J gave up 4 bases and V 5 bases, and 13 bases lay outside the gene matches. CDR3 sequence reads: CASSSISGTAGETQYF. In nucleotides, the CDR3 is TGTGCCAGCAGTTCCATCTCGGGGACAGCAGGAGAGACCCAGTACTTC. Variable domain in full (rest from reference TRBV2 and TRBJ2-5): EPEVTQTPSHQVTQMGQEVILRCVPISNHLYFYWYRQILGQKVEFLVSFYNNEISEKSEIFDDQFSVERPDGSNFTLKIRSTKLEDSAMYFCASSSISGTAGETQYFGPGTRLLVL.

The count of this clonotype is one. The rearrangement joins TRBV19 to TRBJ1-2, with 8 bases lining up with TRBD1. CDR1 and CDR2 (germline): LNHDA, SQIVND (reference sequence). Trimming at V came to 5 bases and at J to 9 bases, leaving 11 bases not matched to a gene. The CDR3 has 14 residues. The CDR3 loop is CASSDGQGDGSYTF. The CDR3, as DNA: TGTGCCAGTAGTGATGGACAGGGAGATGGTAGCTACACCTTC.

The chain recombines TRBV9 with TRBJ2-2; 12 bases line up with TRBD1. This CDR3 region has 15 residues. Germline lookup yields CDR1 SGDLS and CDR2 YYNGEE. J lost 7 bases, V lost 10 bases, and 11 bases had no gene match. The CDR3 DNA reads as TGTGCCTGGAGTACCGGGACAGGGGGCTTCGGGGAGCTGTTTTTT. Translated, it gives CAWSTGTGGFGELFF. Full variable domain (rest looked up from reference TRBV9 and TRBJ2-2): DSGVTQTPKHLITATGQRVTLRCSPRSGDLSVYWYQQSLDQGLQFLIQYYNGEERAKGNILERFSAQQFPDLHSELNLSSLELGDSALYFCAWSTGTGGFGELFFGEGSRLTVL.

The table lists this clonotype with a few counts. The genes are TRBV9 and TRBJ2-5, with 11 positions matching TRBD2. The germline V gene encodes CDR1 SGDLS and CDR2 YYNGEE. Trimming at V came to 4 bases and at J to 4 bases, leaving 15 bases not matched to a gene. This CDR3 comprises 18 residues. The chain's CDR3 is CASSQQITPLAGGETQYF. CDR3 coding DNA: TGTGCCAGCAGCCAACAGATAACTCCCCTAGCGGGAGGAGAGACCCAGTACTTC.

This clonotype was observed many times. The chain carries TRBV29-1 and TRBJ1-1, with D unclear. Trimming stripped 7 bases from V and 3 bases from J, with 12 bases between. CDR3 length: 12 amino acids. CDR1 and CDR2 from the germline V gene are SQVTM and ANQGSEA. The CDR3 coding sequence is TGCAGCGCTTCGGAGGGAGACACTGAAGCTTTCTTT. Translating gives CSASEGDTEAFF.

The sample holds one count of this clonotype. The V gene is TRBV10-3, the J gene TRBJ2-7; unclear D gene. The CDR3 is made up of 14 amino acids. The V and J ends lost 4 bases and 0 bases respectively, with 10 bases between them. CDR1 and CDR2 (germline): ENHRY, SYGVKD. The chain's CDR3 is CAISASHRSYEQYF. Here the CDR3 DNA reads TGTGCCATCAGTGCTAGTCATCGCTCCTACGAGCAGTACTTC.